A single sample is the source of the 3 T cell receptor beta chains below, sequenced in a study of post-analysis software for immune sequencing data. Study-wide points: In patients, about 5 TRBV segments were more frequent than in controls, with TRBV5-6, TRBV5-1 and TRBV20-1 among them.

Unique molecular identifiers tagged the TCR beta cDNA libraries. Via MiXCR, TCRdb re-called the PCR reads, giving one row per CDR3 protein. The sample holds hundreds of thousands of distinct CDR3 sequences, about 32% seen once. These TCRs' antigens remain unknown. Sequenced input: blood. All receptors derive from a girl aged 5-17 years with multiple sclerosis.

Comment on this clonotype: A much larger clonotype is one base distant, so this may be a read error. This chain connects TRBV9 to TRBJ2-5; 13 bases map to TRBD2. Germline CDR1 reads SGDLS; CDR2 reads YYNGEE. The CDR3 extends over 16 amino acids. The CDR3 is CACSDGTSGMGETQYF. The CDR3 region has the DNA TGTGCCTGCAGCGATGGGACTAGCGGGATGGGGGAGACCCAGTACTTC.

The gene calls are TRBV7-9 and TRBJ1-2; D is perhaps TRBD1 (5 bases). Per the germline V gene, CDR1 is SEHNR and CDR2 is FQNEAQ (reference sequence). The V end was cut by 5 bases, the J end by 9 bases, with 13 bases between. The CDR3 spans 12 residues. DNA of the CDR3: TGTGCCAGCAGCCCAGCGGGGCGACGCTACACCTTC. It encodes CASSPAGRRYTF.

The rearrangement uses TRBV20-1 and TRBJ2-5, with D tentatively TRBD1 (5 bases). Germline assignment: CDR1 DFQATT and CDR2 SNEGSKA (reference sequence). V shed 5 bases and J shed 5 bases, with 27 bases lying between them. The CDR3 is 17 amino acids. The CDR3 DNA reads TGCAGTGCTGTGTCTGGCAGGGTTTCGCCGAAAGTGGAGACCCAGTACTTC. The encoded protein is CSAVSGRVSPKVETQYF.